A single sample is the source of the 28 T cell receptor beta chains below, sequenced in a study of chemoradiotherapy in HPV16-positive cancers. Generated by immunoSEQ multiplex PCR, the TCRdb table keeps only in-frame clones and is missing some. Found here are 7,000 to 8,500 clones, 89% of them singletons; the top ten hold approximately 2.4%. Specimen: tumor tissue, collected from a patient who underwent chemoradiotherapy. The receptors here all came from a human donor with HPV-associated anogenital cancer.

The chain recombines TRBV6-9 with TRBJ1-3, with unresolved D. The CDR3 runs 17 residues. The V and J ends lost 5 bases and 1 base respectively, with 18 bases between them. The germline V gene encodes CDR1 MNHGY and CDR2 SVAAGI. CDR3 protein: CASSPGPLSSSGNTIYF. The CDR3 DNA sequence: TGTGCCAGCAGTCCAGGCCCCCTAAGCTCTTCTGGAAACACCATATATTTT.

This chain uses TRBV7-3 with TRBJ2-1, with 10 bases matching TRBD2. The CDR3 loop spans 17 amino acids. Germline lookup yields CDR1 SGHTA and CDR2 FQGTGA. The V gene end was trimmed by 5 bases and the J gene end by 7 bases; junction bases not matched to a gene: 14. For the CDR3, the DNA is TGTGCCAGCAGCGCCACACACAGCGGGAGGGTGTATAATGAGCAGTTCTTC. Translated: CASSATHSGRVYNEQFF.

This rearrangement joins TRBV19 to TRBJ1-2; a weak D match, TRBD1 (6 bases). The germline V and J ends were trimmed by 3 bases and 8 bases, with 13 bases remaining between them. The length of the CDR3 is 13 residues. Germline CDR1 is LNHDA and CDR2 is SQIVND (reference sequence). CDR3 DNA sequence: TGTGCCAGTAGTATGACAGGCTTGGGAGGCTACACCTTC. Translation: CASSMTGLGGYTF. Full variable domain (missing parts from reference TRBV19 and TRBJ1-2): DGGITQSPKYLFRKEGQNVTLSCEQNLNHDAMYWYRQDPGQGLRLIYYSQIVNDFQKGDIAEGYSVSREKKESFPLTVTSAQKNPTAFYLCASSMTGLGGYTFGSGTRLTVV.

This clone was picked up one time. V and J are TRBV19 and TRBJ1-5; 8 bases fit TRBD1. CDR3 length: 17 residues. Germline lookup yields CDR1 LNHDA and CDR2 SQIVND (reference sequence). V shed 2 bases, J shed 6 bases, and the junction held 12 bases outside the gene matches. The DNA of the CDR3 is TGTGCCAGTAGTATAAGGGGGGGGCAGGGGGCGATTCAGCCCCAGCATTTT. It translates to CASSIRGGQGAIQPQHF.

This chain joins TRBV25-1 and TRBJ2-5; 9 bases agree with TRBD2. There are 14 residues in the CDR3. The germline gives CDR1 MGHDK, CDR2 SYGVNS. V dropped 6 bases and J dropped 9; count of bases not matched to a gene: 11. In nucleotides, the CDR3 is TGTGCCAGCAGACCTAGCGGGACTTTGGGGGCCCAGTACTTC. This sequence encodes CASRPSGTLGAQYF.

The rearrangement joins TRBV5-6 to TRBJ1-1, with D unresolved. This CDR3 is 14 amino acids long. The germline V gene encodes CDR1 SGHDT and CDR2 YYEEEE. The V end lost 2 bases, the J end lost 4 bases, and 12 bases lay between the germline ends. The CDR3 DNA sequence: TGTGCCAGCAGCTTTACAATCCGCCGCACTGAAGCTTTCTTT. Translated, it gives CASSFTIRRTEAFF.

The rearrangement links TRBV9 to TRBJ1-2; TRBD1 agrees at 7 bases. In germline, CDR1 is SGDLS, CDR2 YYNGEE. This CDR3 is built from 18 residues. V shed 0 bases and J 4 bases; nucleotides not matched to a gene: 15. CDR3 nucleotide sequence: TGTGCCAGCAGCGTAGGGTCGACAGGGAGTAGCTTGGGCTATGGCTACACCTTC. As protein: CASSVGSTGSSLGYGYTF.

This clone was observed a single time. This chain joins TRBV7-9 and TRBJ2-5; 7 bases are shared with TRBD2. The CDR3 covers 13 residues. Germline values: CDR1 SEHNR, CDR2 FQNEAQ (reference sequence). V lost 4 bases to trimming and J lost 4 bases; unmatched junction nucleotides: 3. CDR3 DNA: TGTGCCAGCAGCTATGGGGGGGGAGAGACCCAGTACTTC. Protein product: CASSYGGGETQYF.

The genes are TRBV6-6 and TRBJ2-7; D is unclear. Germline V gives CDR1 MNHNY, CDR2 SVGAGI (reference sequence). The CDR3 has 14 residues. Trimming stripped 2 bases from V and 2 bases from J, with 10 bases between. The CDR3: CASSYDLYTYEQYF. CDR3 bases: TGTGCCAGCAGTTACGATCTCTATACCTACGAGCAGTACTTC.

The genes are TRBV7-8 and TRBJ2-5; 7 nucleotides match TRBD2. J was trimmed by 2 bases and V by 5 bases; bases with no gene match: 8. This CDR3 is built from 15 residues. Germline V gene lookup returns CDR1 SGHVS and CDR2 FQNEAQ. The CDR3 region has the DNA TGTGCCAGCAGCCCCGGGACTATCCAGCAAGAGACCCAGTACTTC. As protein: CASSPGTIQQETQYF.

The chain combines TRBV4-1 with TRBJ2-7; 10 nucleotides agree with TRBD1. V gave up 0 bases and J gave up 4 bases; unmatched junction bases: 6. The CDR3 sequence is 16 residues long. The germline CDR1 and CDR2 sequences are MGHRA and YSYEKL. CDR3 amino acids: CASSQDPGQGRYEQYF. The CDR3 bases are TGCGCCAGCAGCCAAGATCCGGGACAGGGGAGATACGAGCAGTACTTC.

The CDR3 sequence is CASSSTAYEQYF. The CDR3 DNA reads as TGTGCCAGCAGTTCAACAGCTTACGAGCAGTACTTC. The rearrangement uses TRBV6-5 and TRBJ2-7; D ambiguous. V was trimmed by 4 bases and J by 4 bases, leaving 8 bases between them. The CDR3 spans 12 residues. The germline CDR1 and CDR2 sequences are MNHEY and SVGAGI.

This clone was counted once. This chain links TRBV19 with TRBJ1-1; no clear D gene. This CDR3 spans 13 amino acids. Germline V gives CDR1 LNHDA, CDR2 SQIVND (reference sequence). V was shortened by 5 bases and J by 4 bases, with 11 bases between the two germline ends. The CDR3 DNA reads TGTGCCAGTAGTTCGGGCAAAATCACTGAAGCTTTCTTT. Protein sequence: CASSSGKITEAFF.

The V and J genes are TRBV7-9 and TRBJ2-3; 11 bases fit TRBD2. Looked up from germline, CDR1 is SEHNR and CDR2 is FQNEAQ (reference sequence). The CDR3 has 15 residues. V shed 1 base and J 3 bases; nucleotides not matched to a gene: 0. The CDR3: CASSLGTSGTDTQYF. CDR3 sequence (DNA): TGTGCCAGCAGCTTAGGGACTAGCGGGACAGATACGCAGTATTTT.

CDR3: CASSPQSPREKLFF. CDR3 coding DNA: TGTGCCAGCAGCCCACAGAGCCCTCGGGAAAAACTGTTTTTT. J is TRBJ1-4 and V is TRBV7-6; D gene ambiguous. Per germline, CDR1 SGHVS and CDR2 FNYEAQ. The germline V and J ends were trimmed by 5 bases and 8 bases, with 15 bases remaining between them. CDR3 length equals 14 residues.

CDR3: CASRMGLAGDNEQFF. The CDR3 nucleotides read TGCGCCAGCAGAATGGGACTAGCGGGGGACAATGAGCAGTTCTTC. This rearrangement joins TRBV4-1 to TRBJ2-1; 14 bases are shared with TRBD2. Germline trimming cut 6 bases from V and 5 bases from J; bases unmatched to any gene: 3. CDR3 length: 15 residues. Germline CDR1 and CDR2: MGHRA and YSYEKL.

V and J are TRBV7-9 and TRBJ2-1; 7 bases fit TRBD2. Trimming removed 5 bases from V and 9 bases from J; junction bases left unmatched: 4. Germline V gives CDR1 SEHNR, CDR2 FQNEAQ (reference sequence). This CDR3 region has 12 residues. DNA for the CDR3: TGTGCCAGCAGCCCTGGGAGGGTTGAGCAGTTCTTC. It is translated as CASSPGRVEQFF.

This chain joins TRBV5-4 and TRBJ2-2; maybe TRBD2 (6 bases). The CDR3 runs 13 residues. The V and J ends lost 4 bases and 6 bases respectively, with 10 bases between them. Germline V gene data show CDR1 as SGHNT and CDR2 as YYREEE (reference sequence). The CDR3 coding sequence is TGTGCCAGCAGCACGGGAGCGGCCGGGGAGCTGTTTTTT. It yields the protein CASSTGAAGELFF. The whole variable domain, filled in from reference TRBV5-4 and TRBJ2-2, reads ETGVTQSPTHLIKTRGQQVTLRCSSQSGHNTVSWYQQALGQGPQFIFQYYREEENGRGNFPPRFSGLQFPNYSSELNVNALELDDSALYLCASSTGAAGELFFGEGSRLTVL.

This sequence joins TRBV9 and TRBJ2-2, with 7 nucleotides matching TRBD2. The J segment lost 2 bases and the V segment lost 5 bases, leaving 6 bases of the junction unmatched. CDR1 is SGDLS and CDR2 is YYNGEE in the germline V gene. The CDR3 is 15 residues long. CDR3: CASRKAGTNTGELFF. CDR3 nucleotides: TGTGCCAGCAGAAAAGCGGGAACAAACACCGGGGAGCTGTTTTTT.

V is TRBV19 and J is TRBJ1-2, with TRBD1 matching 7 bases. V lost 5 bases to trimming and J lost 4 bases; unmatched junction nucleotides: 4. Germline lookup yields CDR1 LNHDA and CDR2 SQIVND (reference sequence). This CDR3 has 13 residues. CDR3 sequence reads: CASSPGQTYGYTF. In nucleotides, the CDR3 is TGTGCCAGTAGTCCGGGACAGACCTATGGCTACACCTTC.

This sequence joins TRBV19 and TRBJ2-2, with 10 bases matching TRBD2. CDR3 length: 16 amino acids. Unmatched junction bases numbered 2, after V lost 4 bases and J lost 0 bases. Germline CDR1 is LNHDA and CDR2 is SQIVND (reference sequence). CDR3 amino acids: CASSTGLAANTGELFF. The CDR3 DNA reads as TGTGCCAGTAGTACTGGACTAGCGGCGAACACCGGGGAGCTGTTTTTT.

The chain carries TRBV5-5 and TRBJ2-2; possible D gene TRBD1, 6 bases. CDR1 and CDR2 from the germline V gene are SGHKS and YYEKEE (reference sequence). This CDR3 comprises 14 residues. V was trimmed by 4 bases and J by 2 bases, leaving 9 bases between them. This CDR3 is CASSPGTNTGELFF. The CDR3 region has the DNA TGTGCCAGCAGCCCGGGGACAAACACCGGGGAGCTGTTTTTT.

CDR3 in amino acids: CASSLDSAGGEQYF. In DNA, the CDR3 is TGTGCCAGCAGCTTAGACTCGGCGGGAGGTGAGCAGTACTTC. V usage is TRBV7-2 and J usage is TRBJ2-7; TRBD2 agrees at 8 bases. The CDR3 length is 14 residues. The V and J ends lost 1 base and 7 bases, in that order; junction bases with no gene match: 6. Germline values: CDR1 SGHTA, CDR2 FQGNSA.

The CDR3 loop reads CASSRTGDDSPLHF. The CDR3 region has the DNA TGTGCCAGCAGTAGGACAGGGGACGATTCACCCCTCCACTTT. The rearrangement joins TRBV6-1 to TRBJ1-6, with 9 bases identical to TRBD1. The CDR3 has 14 residues. Trimming took 5 bases from V and 8 from J; bases not matched to a gene: 4. Germline assignment: CDR1 MNHNS and CDR2 SASEGT.

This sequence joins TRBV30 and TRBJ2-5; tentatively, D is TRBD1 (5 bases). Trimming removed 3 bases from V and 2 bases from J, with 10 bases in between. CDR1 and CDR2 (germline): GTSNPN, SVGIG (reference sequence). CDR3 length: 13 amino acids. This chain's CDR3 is CAWSRQIQETQYF. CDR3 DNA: TGTGCCTGGAGCCGACAGATTCAAGAGACCCAGTACTTC. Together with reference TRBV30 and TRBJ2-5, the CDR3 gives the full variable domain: SQTIHQWPATLVQPVGSPLSLECTVEGTSNPNLYWYRQAAGRGLQLLFYSVGIGQISSEVPQNLSASRPQDRQFILSSKKLLLSDSGFYLCAWSRQIQETQYFGPGTRLLVL.

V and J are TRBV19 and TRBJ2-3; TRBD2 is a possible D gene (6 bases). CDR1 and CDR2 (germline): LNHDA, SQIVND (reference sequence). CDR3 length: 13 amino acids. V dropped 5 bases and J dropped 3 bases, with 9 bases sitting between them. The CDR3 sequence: CASSPSGTDTQYF. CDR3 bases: TGTGCCAGTAGTCCCAGCGGGACAGATACGCAGTATTTT.

CDR3 DNA sequence: TGCGCCAGCAGCGCTGGTAGGGGGGCCATGATGAACACTGAAGCTTTCTTT. Its protein is CASSAGRGAMMNTEAFF. J is TRBJ1-1 and V is TRBV4-1, with D maybe TRBD1 (6 bases). V was pared by 5 bases and J by 0 bases, with 19 bases between. Germline CDR1 MGHRA, CDR2 YSYEKL. CDR3 length: 17 amino acids.

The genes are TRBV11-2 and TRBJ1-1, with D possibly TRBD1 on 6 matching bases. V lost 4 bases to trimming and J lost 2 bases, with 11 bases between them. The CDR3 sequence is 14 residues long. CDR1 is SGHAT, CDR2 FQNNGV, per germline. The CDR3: CASSWTAINTEAFF. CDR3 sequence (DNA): TGTGCCAGCAGCTGGACAGCCATAAACACTGAAGCTTTCTTT.